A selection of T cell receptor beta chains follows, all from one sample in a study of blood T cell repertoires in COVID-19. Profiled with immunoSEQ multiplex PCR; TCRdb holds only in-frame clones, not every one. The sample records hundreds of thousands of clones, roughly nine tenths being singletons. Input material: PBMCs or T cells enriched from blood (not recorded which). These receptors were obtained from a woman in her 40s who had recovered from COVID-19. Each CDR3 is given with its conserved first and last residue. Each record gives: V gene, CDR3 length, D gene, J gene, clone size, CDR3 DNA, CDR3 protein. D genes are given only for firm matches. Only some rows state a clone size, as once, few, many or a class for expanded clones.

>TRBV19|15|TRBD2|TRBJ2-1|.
TGTGCCAGTAGTATAAGCGGGAGCCCTTACAATGAGCAGTTCTTC
CASSISGSPYNEQFF
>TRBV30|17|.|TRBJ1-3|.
TGTGCCTGGAGTGTACGGGGGACTCACGCACTTGGAAACACCATATATTTT
CAWSVRGTHALGNTIYF
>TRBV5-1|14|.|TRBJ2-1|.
TGCGCCAGCCGTGGACAGCTCTCCTACAATGAGCAGTTCTTC
CASRGQLSYNEQFF
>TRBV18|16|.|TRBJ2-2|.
TGTGCCAGCTCACCAAGGGCAGGGGTTGACACCGGGGAGCTGTTTTTT
CASSPRAGVDTGELFF
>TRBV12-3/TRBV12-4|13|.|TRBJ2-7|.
TGTGCCAGCAGGTCGACTAGACTCTACGAGCAGTACTTC
CASRSTRLYEQYF
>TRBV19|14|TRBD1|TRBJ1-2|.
TGTGCCAGTAGGGGATCCGGACAGGGCTATGGCTACACCTTC
CASRGSGQGYGYTF
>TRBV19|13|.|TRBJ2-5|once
TGTGCCAGTGGTAACTTGTACCAAGAGACCCAGTACTTC
CASGNLYQETQYF
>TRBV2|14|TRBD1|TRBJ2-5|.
TGTGCCAGCAGAGGACAGGGGGCGGGAGAGACCCAGTACTTC
CASRGQGAGETQYF
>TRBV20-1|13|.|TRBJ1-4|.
TGCAGTGCTAGTGAGAGCCCCAATGAAAAACTGTTTTTT
CSASESPNEKLFF
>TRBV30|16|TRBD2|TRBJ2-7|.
TGTGCCTGGAGAAATGGACTAGCCTCTCCTTCCTACGAGCAGTACTTC
CAWRNGLASPSYEQYF
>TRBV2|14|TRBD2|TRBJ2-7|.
TGTGCCAGCAGTGAGACAGCGGGAGGTTACGAGCAGTACTTC
CASSETAGGYEQYF
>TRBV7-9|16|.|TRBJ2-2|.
TGTGCCAGCAGCCGAAGGAGAATAGAAGCCACCGGGGAGCTGTTTTTT
CASSRRRIEATGELFF
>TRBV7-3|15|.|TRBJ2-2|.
TGTGCCAGCAGCCCCTCCCCAGTGAACACCGGGGAGCTGTTTTTT
CASSPSPVNTGELFF
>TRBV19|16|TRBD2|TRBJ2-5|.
TGTGCCAGCTCGCCTACCGGGACTAGCGGGGAAGAGACCCAGTACTTC
CASSPTGTSGEETQYF
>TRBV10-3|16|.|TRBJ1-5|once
TGTGCCATCAGTGAGTTGGGGCAGACGGGCCTCGGGCCCCAGCATTTT
CAISELGQTGLGPQHF
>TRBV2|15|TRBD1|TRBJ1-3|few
TGTGCCAGAGGGACAGCTTCTGGCTCTGGAAACACCATATATTTT
CARGTASGSGNTIYF
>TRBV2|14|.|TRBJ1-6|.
TGTGCCAGCAGGCTGAGCTCCTATAATTCACCCCTCCACTTT
CASRLSSYNSPLHF
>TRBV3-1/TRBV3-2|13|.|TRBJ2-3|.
TGTGCCAGCAGCCACTCCCTAGCGGATACGCAGTATTTT
CASSHSLADTQYF
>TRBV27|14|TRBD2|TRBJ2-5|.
TGTGCCAGCAGTTCGAGCGGGAGTGGGGAGACCCAGTACTTC
CASSSSGSGETQYF
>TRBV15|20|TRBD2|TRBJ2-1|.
TGTGCCACCAGCAGAGTTTTGGGACTAGCGGGTCCCAGCTCCTACAATGAGCAGTTCTTC
CATSRVLGLAGPSSYNEQFF
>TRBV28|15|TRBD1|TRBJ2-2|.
TGTGCCAGCAGACCAGGGACAGCGAACACCGGGGAGCTGTTTTTT
CASRPGTANTGELFF
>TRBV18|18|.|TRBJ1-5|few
TGTGCCAGCTCACCACTCGGACCTCAGGGGATTAGCAATCAGCCCCAGCATTTT
CASSPLGPQGISNQPQHF
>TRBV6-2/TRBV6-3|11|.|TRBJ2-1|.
TGTGCCAGCAGTCTACTTAATGAGCAGTTCTTC
CASSLLNEQFF
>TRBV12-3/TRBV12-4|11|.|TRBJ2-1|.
TGTGCCAGCAGCCCCAGAAATGAGCAGTTCTTC
CASSPRNEQFF
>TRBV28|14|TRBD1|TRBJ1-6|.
TGTGCCAGCAGTCTGGGACAGATCGGTATACCCCTCCACTTT
CASSLGQIGIPLHF
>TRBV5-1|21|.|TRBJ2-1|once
TGCGCCAGCAGCTTGGCCCAACTAGCTAGCTCTAGCGTCGGCCCCTACAATGAGCAGTTCTTC
CASSLAQLASSSVGPYNEQFF
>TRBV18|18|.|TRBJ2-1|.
TGTGCCAGCTCACCACGGGGGCCGGGGACCCCCTTAGGCAATGAGCAGTTCTTC
CASSPRGPGTPLGNEQFF
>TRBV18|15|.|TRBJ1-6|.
TGTGCCAGCTCACCAGCGACAGGTGCTAATTCACCCCTCCACTTT
CASSPATGANSPLHF
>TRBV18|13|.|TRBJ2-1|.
TGTGCCAGCTCACCTCGGGACTTAAATGAGCAGTTCTTC
CASSPRDLNEQFF
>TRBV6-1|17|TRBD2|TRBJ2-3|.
TGTGCCAGCAGTGACGGCCGGACTAGCGGTAGCACAGATACGCAGTATTTT
CASSDGRTSGSTDTQYF
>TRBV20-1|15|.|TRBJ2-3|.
TGCAGTGCTAGTACGGGAGTCTGGCGCACAGATACGCAGTATTTT
CSASTGVWRTDTQYF
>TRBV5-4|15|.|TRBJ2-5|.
TGTGCCAGCAGCTTTTCGCAGGGTTCCCTTGAGACCCAGTACTTC
CASSFSQGSLETQYF
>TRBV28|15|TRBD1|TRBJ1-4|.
TGTGCCAGCAGTCCGGGGACAGGAGAATATGAAAAACTGTTTTTT
CASSPGTGEYEKLFF
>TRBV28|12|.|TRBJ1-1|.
TGTGCCAGCAGTTACCGCACTCCTGAAGCTTTCTTT
CASSYRTPEAFF
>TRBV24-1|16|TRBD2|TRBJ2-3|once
TGTGCCACCAGTACCCCTCGGGAGGGTTCCATGGATACGCAGTATTTT
CATSTPREGSMDTQYF
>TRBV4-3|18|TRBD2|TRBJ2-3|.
TGCGCCAGCAGCCTTGGACTAGCGGGAGTAGTTTCTCCAGATACGCAGTATTTT
CASSLGLAGVVSPDTQYF
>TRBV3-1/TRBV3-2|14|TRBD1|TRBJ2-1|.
TGTGCCAGCAGCCAACGGGGACAGAAAAATGAGCAGTTCTTC
CASSQRGQKNEQFF
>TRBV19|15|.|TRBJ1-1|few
TGTGCCAGTAGTCTATACTATCGGGAGAACACTGAAGCTTTCTTT
CASSLYYRENTEAFF
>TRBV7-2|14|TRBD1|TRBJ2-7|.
TGTGCCAGCAGCTCGGGGACAGGAAACTACGAGCAGTACTTC
CASSSGTGNYEQYF
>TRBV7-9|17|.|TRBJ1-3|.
TGTGCCAGCAGCTTAGCAATTGCAGGGGATTCTGGAAACACCATATATTTT
CASSLAIAGDSGNTIYF
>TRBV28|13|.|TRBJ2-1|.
TGTGCCAGCAGTTCTTCTAGCGACAATGAGCAGTTCTTC
CASSSSSDNEQFF
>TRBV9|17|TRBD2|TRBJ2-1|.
TGTGCCAGCAGCGTAGAGGCTAGCGGGAGTGGTTACAATGAGCAGTTCTTC
CASSVEASGSGYNEQFF
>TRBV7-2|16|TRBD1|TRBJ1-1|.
TGTGCCAGCAGCCCAAGGGGACAGGTCAGAGGCACTGAAGCTTTCTTT
CASSPRGQVRGTEAFF
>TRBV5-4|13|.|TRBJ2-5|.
TGTGCCAGCAGCTTGGGTCAACAAGAGACCCAGTACTTC
CASSLGQQETQYF
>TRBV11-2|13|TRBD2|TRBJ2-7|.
TGTGCCAGCACTCTAGCGGACGCCTACGAGCAGTACTTC
CASTLADAYEQYF
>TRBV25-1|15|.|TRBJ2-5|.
TGTGCCAGCAGTGAAGCCCTCGGGGGTCAAGAGACCCAGTACTTC
CASSEALGGQETQYF
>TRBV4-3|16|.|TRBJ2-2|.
TGCGCCAGCAGCCGCACGCACGGGAGTTACACCGGGGAGCTGTTTTTT
CASSRTHGSYTGELFF
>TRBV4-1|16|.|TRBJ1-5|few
TGCGCCAGCAGCCAATTCTTCGCAGGGAATAATCAGCCCCAGCATTTT
CASSQFFAGNNQPQHF